These 16 T cell receptor beta chains share one sample of origin, sequenced in a study of neoadjuvant anti-PD-1 for oral cavity cancer (dated by TCRdb to the early 2020s). Libraries were built with the immunoSEQ multiplex PCR assay. Here the immuneACCESS table is served through TCRdb, limited to in-frame sequences with V and J called. Missing clones are a known gap in these copies; in checked studies unresolved V genes cover under half, and the rest lacks a known reason. The sample table lists about 68,000 clones, 70% to 90% of them with a count of one. Clones ranked in the top ten supply 3% to 3.5% of the sample. The time point label corresponds to: after neoadjuvant nivolumab, at surgical resection. The specimen comprised PBMCs, sampled after nivolumab (anti-PD-1) treatment. These TCRs come from a person between 35 and 79 years old with oral cavity squamous cell carcinoma.

The gene calls are TRBV10-3 and TRBJ2-5; tentatively, D is TRBD1 (7 bases). Germline V gene lookup returns CDR1 ENHRY and CDR2 SYGVKD. The CDR3 is 15 residues long. The V and J ends lost 3 bases and 1 base respectively, with 12 bases between them. DNA for the CDR3: TGTGCCATCAGTGATGTCAGGGGGGCCCAAGAGACCCAGTACTTC. This sequence encodes CAISDVRGAQETQYF.

This clone was picked up one time. V gene TRBV15 combines with J gene TRBJ2-5; possible D gene TRBD1, 8 bases. The length of the CDR3 is 18 residues. V was trimmed by 3 bases and J by 0 bases, leaving 20 bases between them. CDR1 and CDR2 (germline): LNHNV, YYDKDF (reference sequence). CDR3 sequence (DNA): TGTGCCACCAGCAGGGACAGGGAGGGATCCCCGTACCAAGAGACCCAGTACTTC. This codes for CATSRDREGSPYQETQYF.

V gene TRBV30 combines with J gene TRBJ2-5, with D perhaps TRBD1 (6 bases). This CDR3 has 12 amino acids. Germline V CDR1 and CDR2: GTSNPN, SVGIG (reference sequence). Between the trimmed V and J ends, which lost 3 bases and 7 bases, there was a span of 12 bases. The CDR3 DNA follows: TGTGCCTGGAGCACAGGGTGGCGGACCCAGTACTTC. It translates to CAWSTGWRTQYF.

The chain couples TRBV7-2 to TRBJ2-2; 8 bases agree with TRBD1. V was clipped by 2 bases and J by 7 bases; unmatched bases: 3. CDR3 length equals 14 residues. Germline CDR1 reads SGHTA; CDR2 reads FQGNSA. The CDR3 sequence is CASSLQGASGELFF. CDR3 nucleotide sequence: TGTGCCAGCAGCTTACAGGGGGCAAGCGGGGAGCTGTTTTTT.

The chain combines TRBV6-5 with TRBJ2-1; D gene unclear. There are 15 residues in the CDR3. The germline CDR1 and CDR2 sequences are MNHEY and SVGAGI. Trimming shortened V by 4 bases and J by 10 bases, and 20 bases separated the two germline ends. CDR3 nucleotides: TGTGCCAGCAGTTTGAAGCCGGGCACGGTGGGGGAGCAGTTCTTC. This translates into CASSLKPGTVGEQFF.

This chain's CDR3 is CASSLGTDNTEAFF. CDR3 nucleotide sequence: TGCGCCAGCAGCCTTGGGACAGATAACACTGAAGCTTTCTTT. The V and J genes are TRBV5-1 and TRBJ1-1; TRBD1 agrees at 7 bases. The CDR3 is 14 amino acids. The V segment lost 4 bases and the J segment 2 bases; nucleotides outside the gene matches: 5. The germline gives CDR1 SGHRS, CDR2 YFSETQ.

The chain combines TRBV29-1 with TRBJ2-6, with unresolved D. Germline assignment: CDR1 SQVTM and CDR2 ANQGSEA. The CDR3 contains 14 residues. Deletions cut 4 bases from V and 0 bases from J, with 7 bases between. The CDR3 reads CSVGNDSGANVLTF. Here the CDR3 DNA reads TGCAGCGTTGGGAACGACTCTGGGGCCAACGTCCTGACTTTC.

The sample holds a few counts of this clone. This chain joins TRBV19 and TRBJ1-1; the match to TRBD1 covers 7 bases. Germline CDR1 is LNHDA and CDR2 is SQIVND (reference sequence). CDR3 size: 15 residues. V lost 5 bases to trimming and J lost 1 base; unmatched junction nucleotides: 7. The CDR3 sequence is CASSRQGWSNTEAFF. The CDR3 DNA sequence: TGTGCCAGTAGTCGACAGGGTTGGTCGAACACTGAAGCTTTCTTT.

This chain uses TRBV5-1 with TRBJ2-2, with D maybe TRBD1 (5 bases). Germline V lookup: CDR1 SGHRS, CDR2 YFSETQ. The CDR3 extends over 13 amino acids. Trimming took 5 bases from V and 3 from J, leaving 8 bases between them. As DNA, the CDR3 is TGCGCCAGCAGTAGGGGTGACACCGGGGAGCTGTTTTTT. Its protein is CASSRGDTGELFF.

This chain joins TRBV2 and TRBJ2-5; perhaps TRBD1 as D (7 bases). The CDR3 consists of 15 residues. Germline V gene lookup returns CDR1 SNHLY and CDR2 FYNNEI. The ends were cut back, 5 bases at V and 5 bases at J, with 18 bases in the middle. Here the CDR3 DNA reads TGTGCCAGCAGTCCGAGGCCGGCAGGGGGGGAGACCCAGTACTTC. This codes for CASSPRPAGGETQYF.

The chain uses TRBV6-1 and TRBJ2-1; maybe TRBD2 (6 bases). CDR1 and CDR2 (germline): MNHNS, SASEGT. The CDR3 totals 15 residues. The V end lost 0 bases, the J end lost 4 bases, and 10 bases lay between the germline ends. The CDR3 nucleotides are TGTGCCAGCAGTGAAGCCTGGGCGGGATACAATGAGCAGTTCTTC. The encoded protein is CASSEAWAGYNEQFF.

Judged by abundance, this clone is medium-sized (0.01 to 0.1%). The V gene is TRBV19, the J gene TRBJ1-3, with a possible D match to TRBD1 (5 bases). V gave up 9 bases and J gave up 0 bases, with 12 bases separating them. Germline V lookup: CDR1 LNHDA, CDR2 SQIVND (reference sequence). The CDR3 is made up of 14 amino acids. DNA for the CDR3: TGTGCCAGCTCGGGACGGGACTCTGGAAACACCATATATTTT. It yields the protein CASSGRDSGNTIYF. The full variable domain, rest sourced from reference TRBV19 and TRBJ1-3, is DGGITQSPKYLFRKEGQNVTLSCEQNLNHDAMYWYRQDPGQGLRLIYYSQIVNDFQKGDIAEGYSVSREKKESFPLTVTSAQKNPTAFYLCASSGRDSGNTIYFGEGSWLTVV.

CDR3 DNA sequence: TGCGCCAGCAGGCCCGCAGGGACCGGGGAGCTGTTTTTT. This sequence encodes CASRPAGTGELFF. This chain joins TRBV10-1 and TRBJ2-2, with a weak D call TRBD1 (5 bases). CDR3 size: 13 residues. CDR1 is WNHNN, CDR2 SYGVQD, per germline (reference sequence). Trimming cost V 6 bases and J 5 bases, with 10 bases left between them.

This clone was observed a single time. V usage is TRBV2 and J usage is TRBJ2-5, with D perhaps TRBD1 (5 bases). V gave up 2 bases and J gave up 5 bases, with 15 bases separating them. Germline V gene lookup returns CDR1 SNHLY and CDR2 FYNNEI. CDR3 length equals 15 residues. The CDR3 loop reads CASSEQGSTRETQYF. DNA for the CDR3: TGTGCCAGCAGTGAACAGGGCTCGACCAGGGAGACCCAGTACTTC.

This chain uses TRBV25-1 with TRBJ2-7; weak D call: TRBD1 (5 bases). CDR3 length: 14 amino acids. Germline V gene lookup returns CDR1 MGHDK and CDR2 SYGVNS. With 6 bases removed from V and 6 bases from J, the gap between germline ends came to 18 bases. CDR3 residues: CASRPDRDGGEQYF. Here the CDR3 DNA reads TGTGCCAGCAGACCAGACAGAGATGGTGGCGAGCAGTACTTC.

V is TRBV19 and J is TRBJ2-7, with D maybe TRBD1 (6 bases). CDR3 length: 15 residues. The germline gives CDR1 LNHDA, CDR2 SQIVND (reference sequence). V dropped 1 base and J dropped 0 bases, with 10 bases sitting between them. CDR3 sequence reads: CASSIAGVYSYEQYF. DNA for the CDR3: TGTGCCAGTAGTATAGCAGGGGTTTACTCCTACGAGCAGTACTTC. Full variable domain (outside the CDR3, taken from reference TRBV19 and TRBJ2-7): DGGITQSPKYLFRKEGQNVTLSCEQNLNHDAMYWYRQDPGQGLRLIYYSQIVNDFQKGDIAEGYSVSREKKESFPLTVTSAQKNPTAFYLCASSIAGVYSYEQYFGPGTRLTVT.